Following are 10 T cell receptor beta chains from one sample sequenced in a study of blood T cell repertoires in COVID-19. The data were produced by immunoSEQ multiplex PCR, yet TCRdb's version contains in-frame clones alone and is incomplete. The top ten clones hold approximately 5.1% of a sample with some 190,000 clones, 84% of them seen once. The sequenced material came from peripheral blood. The source of these receptors is a woman aged 65 to 85 with active or convalescent COVID-19.

The V gene is TRBV3-1 (or the pseudogene TRBV3-2), the J gene TRBJ2-5; D is unclear. CDR3 length equals 9 residues. CDR1 is LGHDT and CDR2 is YNNKEL in the germline V gene (reference sequence). CDR3 DNA sequence: TGTCCCCGGGAAGAGACCCAGTACTTC. Translation: CPREETQYF.

This chain joins TRBV7-6 and TRBJ2-1; the match to TRBD2 covers 11 bases. This CDR3 is 16 amino acids long. Per germline, CDR1 SGHVS and CDR2 FNYEAQ. V shed 5 bases, J shed 5 bases, and the junction held 8 bases outside the gene matches. CDR3 sequence (DNA): TGTGCCAGCAGCCGCACACTAGCGGGGGAGGACAATGAGCAGTTCTTC. Translating gives CASSRTLAGEDNEQFF.

The rearrangement uses TRBV6-5 and TRBJ2-7; 8 bases align to TRBD1. Per germline, CDR1 MNHEY and CDR2 SVGAGI. Trimming at V came to 6 bases and at J to 3 bases, leaving 4 bases not matched to a gene. The CDR3 is made up of 13 amino acids. The CDR3 reads CASSRDRFYEQYF. Written as DNA, the CDR3 is TGTGCCAGCAGCCGGGACAGGTTCTACGAGCAGTACTTC.

The V call is TRBV7-9, the J call TRBJ2-1, with D tentatively TRBD2 (6 bases). Trimming pared 5 bases from V and 0 bases from J, leaving 8 bases between. Germline values: CDR1 SEHNR, CDR2 FQNEAQ (reference sequence). There are 14 residues in the CDR3. CDR3 protein: CASSRDFSYNEQFF. The CDR3 nucleotides are TGTGCCAGCAGCCGGGACTTCTCCTACAATGAGCAGTTCTTC.

The chain links TRBV19 to TRBJ2-7, with TRBD1 matching 7 bases. The V gene's germline CDR1 is LNHDA and CDR2 SQIVND (reference sequence). Losses at the gene ends were 1 base for V and 3 bases for J; bases not matched to a gene: 3. The CDR3 extends over 14 amino acids. CDR3 amino acids: CASSIGTGRYEQYF. The CDR3 DNA is TGTGCCAGTAGTATAGGGACAGGCCGCTACGAGCAGTACTTC.

The rearrangement links TRBV6-1 to TRBJ2-5, with D perhaps matching TRBD1 (5 bases). The CDR3 has 15 amino acids. Per germline, CDR1 MNHNS and CDR2 SASEGT. The V and J ends lost 3 bases and 7 bases respectively, with 18 bases between them. CDR3 sequence (DNA): TGTGCCAGCAGTGACGGCCAGGGCTTTATCACGACCCAGTACTTC. As protein: CASSDGQGFITTQYF.

This chain links TRBV2 with TRBJ1-6; TRBD1 matches 10 bases. Germline CDR1 SNHLY, CDR2 FYNNEI. The length of the CDR3 is 13 residues. V lost 9 bases to trimming and J lost 5 bases; unmatched junction nucleotides: 1. The CDR3 nucleotides are TGTGCCAGGGGACAGGGGAATAATTCACCCCTCCACTTT. It codes for CARGQGNNSPLHF.

This sequence joins TRBV12-5 and TRBJ2-1, with 7 bases aligning to TRBD2. With 4 bases clipped from V and 8 bases from J, the junction kept 5 bases outside the gene matches. The CDR3 covers 13 residues. Germline-derived CDR1 and CDR2 are LGHNT and FRNRAP. The chain's CDR3 is CASGSRERDEQFF. The DNA for the CDR3 is TGTGCTAGTGGTTCGCGGGAGCGGGATGAGCAGTTCTTC.

V is TRBV14 and J is TRBJ1-1, with 7 bases lining up with TRBD1. The V segment lost 3 bases and the J segment 12 bases; nucleotides outside the gene matches: 13. The germline V gene has CDR1 SGHDN and CDR2 FVKESK. This CDR3 has 14 residues. The CDR3 bases are TGTGCCAGCAGCCAGAGCAGACAGGGAACTAGAACTTTCTTT. Protein sequence: CASSQSRQGTRTFF.

V and J are TRBV5-1 and TRBJ1-2, with a weak D call TRBD1 (6 bases). The CDR3 extends over 13 amino acids. V shed 5 bases and J shed 7 bases, with 15 bases lying between them. In germline, CDR1 is SGHRS, CDR2 YFSETQ. The CDR3, as DNA: TGCGCCAGCAGGAATACAGGGCTCGCTGGCTACACCTTC. Encoded protein: CASRNTGLAGYTF.